A selection of T cell receptor beta chains follows, all from one sample in a study of T cell responses to AZD1222 COVID-19 vaccine. The data were produced by immunoSEQ multiplex PCR, yet TCRdb's version contains in-frame clones alone and is incomplete. Of about 100,000 clones listed, 88% are singletons. Sequenced material: peripheral blood, taken on day 0 of AZD1222 vaccination. The receptors were sampled from an adult in good health. Each CDR3 is given with its conserved first and last residue. D genes are given only for firm matches.

NA	TRBV2	TRBJ2-6	CASMPLGANVLTF
TRBD1	TRBV5-5	TRBJ2-1	CASSLATTGLDEQFF
NA	TRBV9	TRBJ1-4	CASSPRTATNEKLFF
TRBD1	TRBV4-3	TRBJ2-7	CASSPGWDRVFDEQYF
NA	TRBV5-1	TRBJ1-2	CASSFNRDTYGYTF
NA	TRBV19	TRBJ1-5	CASSIGARHNQPQHF
NA	TRBV3-1/TRBV3-2	TRBJ1-2	CASSQDYNGYTF
TRBD1	TRBV3-1/TRBV3-2	TRBJ1-1	CASSRQGAGTEAFF
NA	TRBV19	TRBJ1-4	CASSIEVLNEKLFF
NA	TRBV18	TRBJ2-1	CASSPDTSLYNEQFF
NA	TRBV5-1	TRBJ2-3	CASSPGGATDTQYF
NA	TRBV6-6	TRBJ2-7	CASSYSEGPQYF
NA	TRBV7-3	TRBJ2-1	CASSLTASASYNEQFF
NA	TRBV20-1	TRBJ2-7	CSMGSLPYF
TRBD1	TRBV6-6	TRBJ1-1	CASSTGVDTEAFF
TRBD2	TRBV24-1	TRBJ2-1	CATSEPGLVYEQFF
NA	TRBV24-1	TRBJ2-1	CATSDSRDLKFF
NA	TRBV20-1	TRBJ2-7	CSARESYEQYF
NA	TRBV28	TRBJ1-5	CASGKTTSWQGNQPQHF
TRBD1	TRBV15	TRBJ1-2	CATSRDGQGSYGYTF
NA	TRBV30	TRBJ2-7	CAWSVHASYEQYF
NA	TRBV2	TRBJ2-1	CASSERLSREQFF
NA	TRBV19	TRBJ1-2	CASSVAVGVLYYGYTF
NA	TRBV28	TRBJ2-2	CASSLIGGELFF
TRBD1	TRBV6-1	TRBJ2-7	CASSEVGRGREYF
TRBD1	TRBV5-1	TRBJ2-7	CASSPDNLGQGTHLF
NA	TRBV19	TRBJ1-2	CASRSPRGANYGYTF
NA	TRBV7-9	TRBJ1-1	CASSPRGGRGLQNTEAFF
NA	TRBV28	TRBJ1-4	CASSPPAWAEKLFF
TRBD2	TRBV5-5	TRBJ2-3	CASSLRLAGVDTQYF
TRBD1	TRBV5-1	TRBJ2-2	CASSSPGQGATGELFF
TRBD1	TRBV7-9	TRBJ2-7	CASSPGDRGLDEQYF
TRBD2	TRBV7-2	TRBJ2-3	CASSFLAGVDTQYF
NA	TRBV28	TRBJ2-2	CASSRTGFAGELFF
TRBD2	TRBV3-1/TRBV3-2	TRBJ2-7	CASSQPTLAGTTYEQYF
NA	TRBV28	TRBJ1-5	CASSWGQSSNQPQHF
NA	TRBV29-1	TRBJ2-5	CSVEVLGRDFPIETQYF
NA	TRBV13	TRBJ2-5	CASGDRTETQYF
TRBD2	TRBV4-3	TRBJ2-7	CASSQDILSGSSEQYF
TRBD1	TRBV7-6	TRBJ1-3	CASSHRQGERTGTIYF
TRBD2	TRBV5-1	TRBJ2-7	CASSRDYVLADETYEQYF
TRBD1	TRBV5-1	TRBJ2-7	CASSLGRTGALHEQYF
NA	TRBV27	TRBJ2-5	CASSPTVGGETQYF
NA	TRBV9	TRBJ2-3	CASSVGTGTDTQYF
NA	TRBV3-1/TRBV3-2	TRBJ2-7	CASSQERMTAGHGYEQYF
NA	TRBV6-2/TRBV6-3	TRBJ2-5	CASSFVGAQETQYF